This T cell receptor beta chain was profiled in a study of T cells in Graves' hyperthyroidism and ophthalmopathy (dated by TCRdb to between 2018 and 2020). About the study as a whole: Peripheral blood was collected at initial diagnosis, before any treatment. An independent validation cohort of some 18 hyperthyroidism patients and over 15 patients who later progressed to ophthalmopathy tested prospective prediction of ophthalmopathy. Thyroid tissue and blood T-cell repertoires from more than five Graves' hyperthyroidism patients were also compared in the study. TCR V-J signatures able to tell the groups apart were searched for in a discovery cohort of 95 or so patients, of whom 43 had Graves' ophthalmopathy and 57 had stable Graves' hyperthyroidism. The 100 discovery patients were randomly split 7:3 into training and test sets. TCR Vbeta CDR3 sequencing of some 140 peripheral blood samples (over 40 ophthalmopathy, about 74 hyperthyroidism and roughly 17 progressor patients) is reported in the paper. After sampling, hyperthyroidism patients received methimazole starting at 30 mg daily, and ophthalmopathy patients received high-dose intravenous methylprednisolone. Broader findings and caveats from the paper: No statistical method was used to set the sample size in advance, and investigators knew the group allocation. In validation, progression to ophthalmopathy was predicted by the model with almost 71% sensitivity and about 72% specificity, a median of approximately 6.5 months before onset. Most expanded thyroid clonotypes (frequency above 0.001) were also detected in blood, suggesting blood repertoires may reflect thyroid immune responses. A model built on a 13 V-J signature distinguished ophthalmopathy from stable hyperthyroidism, reaching 87.88% sensitivity and about 81% specificity in cross-validation and 80%/75% in testing.

This clonotype was counted between two and nine times. The specificity of this receptor is unknown. Per-base quality was not reported, and no clone a single base away is much larger than it. The hyperthyroidism patients were between 18 and 65 years old and newly diagnosed, with a disease duration of less than 2 months. Patients with uncontrolled infections, other autoimmune diseases, pregnancy or lactation were excluded. Clinical symptoms, serum thyroxine and TRAb, thyroid ultrasound, and orbital computed tomography formed the basis for the diagnoses. Blood from progressor patients was collected at the time of first diagnosis with hyperthyroidism, before any ophthalmopathy symptoms had appeared. PBMCs were isolated from about 9.2 ml of fresh peripheral blood by Ficoll-Paque density gradient centrifugation. Progressor patients were first diagnosed with Graves' hyperthyroidism and then developed ophthalmopathy during follow-up. Total RNA was extracted with Trizol reagent, and quality was checked on an Agilent 2100 Bioanalyzer.

Its CDR3 holds 15 amino acids, cysteine through phenylalanine. Only the CDR3 region is kept as DNA, spanning 45 bases read in frame from base 1. CDR1 and CDR2 are drawn from the germline V gene (reference sequence): SGHKS, YYEKEE. V is shortened by 6 bases, J by 0 bases, and the region joining them spans 13 bases. The TCR beta CDR3 regions were amplified from the RNA transcripts. The first round of RT-PCR for the TCR CDR3 was performed with the HTBI primer set and the Qiagen OneStep RT-PCR kit. Libraries were constructed in a second round of multiplex PCR, after which size selection and purification were carried out. The libraries were sequenced on an Illumina HiSeq2000 using paired-end 100 bp reads. In the paper's pipeline: SOAPnuke was used to process the raw data, throwing out any read that contained adapters or uncalled bases, had a mean Phred below 15, or lacked an exact constant-primer or identifier match. COPE v1.2.5 was used to merge high-quality paired reads, and clonotypes were defined as unique nucleotide sequences. MiTCR v1.1 was used to align the clonotypes against IMGT TRBV, TRBD and TRBJ reference segments. Only V-J combinations with frequency above 0.0001, covering about 99% of repertoires, were analysed. A TCS score was defined as the ratio between F50 (clonal expansion) and ExV (chaos), using BLOSUM62-based TCRdist between CDR3 peptides within each V-J. Welch's t-statistics and random forest reduced around 520 V-J features to fewer than 15, which were used in a naive Bayes classifier (R e1071). TCRdb reanalyzed the raw reads on its own, using fastp at Q25 for trimming and MiXCR for clone calling, and kept in-frame beta chains. Records with the same CDR3 protein are collapsed into one entry carrying the most frequent genes and DNA. None of the V and J calls come from the authors' own analysis; TCRdb made them. The sample table contains a few hundred thousand distinct CDR3 sequences; only one count was recorded for around an eighth of them. The ten largest clones add up to about a fifth of the sample.

The sample was blood. The sequence links TRBV5-5 to TRBJ2-1, with a tentative D gene TRBD1 over 5 matching bases. The TCR comes from a man aged 25 to 45 with Graves' hyperthyroidism that later progressed to Graves' ophthalmopathy. The nucleotide sequence is TGTGCCAGCAACTACAGGAGTTCCTCCTACAATGAGCAGTTCTTC. Its coded protein is CASNYRSSSYNEQFF.